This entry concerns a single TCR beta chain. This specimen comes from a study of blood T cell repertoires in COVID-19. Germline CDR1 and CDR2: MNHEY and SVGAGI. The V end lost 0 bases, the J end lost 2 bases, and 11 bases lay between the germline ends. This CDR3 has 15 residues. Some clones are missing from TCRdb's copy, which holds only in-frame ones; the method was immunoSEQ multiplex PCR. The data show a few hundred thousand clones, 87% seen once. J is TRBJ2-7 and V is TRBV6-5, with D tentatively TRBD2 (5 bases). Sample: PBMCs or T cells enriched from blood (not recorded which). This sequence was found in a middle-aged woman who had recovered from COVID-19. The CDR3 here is CASSYSSVGAYEQYF. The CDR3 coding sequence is TGTGCCAGCAGTTACTCCTCTGTCGGGGCCTACGAGCAGTACTTC.